This TCR beta chain originates from a study of CD8+ T cells in alopecia areata. Notes on the study in general: Alopecia totalis/universalis scalp especially showed more expanded CD8+ clones than normal scalp.

RNA was isolated and reverse transcribed to cDNA, the sequencing template. Using immunoSEQ multiplex PCR, the repertoire was profiled, and TCRdb retains in-frame clones only, with some absent. The sample has about 150,000 clones, around 54% seen once; the top ten hold more than 4.5%. Notes on this clone: Its antigen is still unknown.

PBMCs provided sorted CD4+ and CD8+ T cells. Sequenced material: CD4+ T cells sorted from blood. The clonotype was recovered from a human donor in good health.

The CDR3, as DNA: TGTGCCACAAAACCGGGACAGGGGCTCACAGATACGCAGTATTTT. Translated, it gives CATKPGQGLTDTQYF. The J gene is TRBJ2-3, the V gene TRBV15; 10 bases align to TRBD1. This CDR3 has 15 amino acids. Trimming took 9 bases from V and 2 from J; bases not matched to a gene: 8. Germline values: CDR1 LNHNV, CDR2 YYDKDF (reference sequence).